This passage covers 21 T cell receptor beta chains from one sample sequenced in a study of response to subunit inactivated influenza vaccine (dated by TCRdb to 2017 to 2018). Library method: RT-PCR. Sequencing took place on an Illumina HiSeq 2500. The public reads were quality trimmed at Q25 with fastp and then assembled into clones with MiXCR by TCRdb, keeping productive beta chains. Every distinct CDR3 protein forms one entry, paired with its most common genes and DNA. For this sample there are approximately 730,000 distinct CDR3 sequences; roughly 13% appear just once. The ten largest account for roughly 6.4% of the sample. Specimen: PBMCs from blood, collected roughly 2 weeks before vaccination. These receptors originate from a man aged 50-60 years who received an inactivated influenza vaccine. Donor details come from another sample of the same person, matched by shared clones.

The CDR3 DNA reads TGTGCCAGCAGTGATGATACCTCAGTCCCTTATGGCTACACCTTC. It codes for CASSDDTSVPYGYTF. The V gene is TRBV2, the J gene TRBJ1-2, with unresolved D. The CDR3 sequence is 15 residues long. Trimming stripped 3 bases from V and 5 bases from J, with 16 bases between. Germline loops: CDR1 SNHLY, CDR2 FYNNEI.

The chain couples TRBV30 to TRBJ2-7, with D possibly called TRBD1 or TRBD2 (5 bases each). V was trimmed by 2 bases and J by 6 bases, leaving 11 bases between them. The CDR3 loop spans 12 amino acids. Germline CDR1 and CDR2: GTSNPN and SVGIG (reference sequence). CDR3 in DNA: TGTGCCTGGAGTTTGGGACCCGGCGAGCAGTACTTC. Translation: CAWSLGPGEQYF.

The table lists this clonotype with many counts. The rearrangement joins TRBV6-2 or TRBV6-3 to TRBJ1-5, with D perhaps matching TRBD1 (5 bases). Germline CDR1 reads MNHEY; CDR2 reads SVGEGT. This CDR3 is 13 amino acids long. Trimming cost V 2 bases and J 3 bases, with 5 bases left between them. The DNA for the CDR3 is TGTGCCAGCAGTTACGGGGCCAATCAGCCCCAGCATTTT. It codes for CASSYGANQPQHF.

The V call is TRBV28, the J call TRBJ2-3; the match to TRBD2 covers 11 bases. Trimming took 3 bases from V and 5 from J; bases not matched to a gene: 4. The CDR3 extends over 15 amino acids. The germline V gene encodes CDR1 MDHEN and CDR2 SYDVKM. The CDR3 is CASSFSGGELDTQYF. The DNA for the CDR3 is TGTGCCAGCAGTTTTAGCGGGGGGGAGCTAGATACGCAGTATTTT.

This chain uses TRBV4-1 with TRBJ2-3; 9 bases are a match to TRBD1. Germline V gene sequence: CDR1 MGHRA, CDR2 YSYEKL. V shed 2 bases and J 3 bases; nucleotides not matched to a gene: 3. The CDR3 consists of 15 residues. CDR3 region: CASSQPDRGTDTQYF. The DNA of the CDR3 is TGCGCCAGCAGCCAACCAGACAGGGGGACAGATACGCAGTATTTT.

The rearrangement links TRBV29-1 to TRBJ1-1, with a tentative D call TRBD1 (5 bases). Between the trimmed V and J ends, which lost 1 base and 1 base, there was a span of 7 bases. CDR3 size: 13 residues. Germline CDR1 reads SQVTM; CDR2 reads ANQGSEA. The DNA for the CDR3 is TGCAGCGTTGAAGGGGGCTGGAACACTGAAGCTTTCTTT. Its protein is CSVEGGWNTEAFF.

This chain uses TRBV20-1 with TRBJ1-1, with a weak D call TRBD1 (5 bases). This CDR3 region has 15 residues. The ends were cut back, 3 bases at V and 2 bases at J, with 16 bases in the middle. CDR1 and CDR2 (germline): DFQATT, SNEGSKA (reference sequence). The CDR3 DNA reads as TGCAGTGCTAGCAGCGGGGCTCGGGGCAACACTGAAGCTTTCTTT. As protein: CSASSGARGNTEAFF.

This clonotype has a handful of counts. The V call is TRBV19, the J call TRBJ2-2; D remains unclear. The CDR3 covers 14 residues. Per germline, CDR1 LNHDA and CDR2 SQIVND (reference sequence). Trimming shortened V by 5 bases and J by 4 bases, and 11 bases separated the two germline ends. The DNA of the CDR3 is TGTGCCAGTAGTGGATCCTCCTTCACCGGGGAGCTGTTTTTT. Encoded protein: CASSGSSFTGELFF.

This clonotype was picked up one time. The chain joins TRBV4-2 to TRBJ2-5; TRBD2 aligns across 11 bases. This CDR3 spans 16 amino acids. The germline V gene encodes CDR1 LGHNA and CDR2 YNFKEQ. V was pared by 4 bases and J by 5 bases, with 9 bases of the junction left unmatched. The DNA for the CDR3 is TGTGCCAGCAGCCTCGGAGTAGCGGGGGGGCTTGAGACCCAGTACTTC. Amino acids: CASSLGVAGGLETQYF.

This clonotype has at least ten counts. V is TRBV11-2 and J is TRBJ2-1, with no clear D. Trimming cost V 3 bases and J 7 bases, with 7 bases left between them. The CDR3 length is 12 residues. Looked up from germline, CDR1 is SGHAT and CDR2 is FQNNGV. CDR3: CASSFRLNEQFF. The CDR3 coding sequence is TGTGCCAGCAGCTTTAGGCTGAATGAGCAGTTCTTC.

Of note for this clonotype: Being one base from a much bigger clone, this may be a read error. The chain uses TRBV7-2 and TRBJ2-5; D unclear. This CDR3 has 11 residues. Trimming cost V 5 bases and J 5 bases, with 6 bases left between them. Germline V lookup: CDR1 SGHTA, CDR2 FQGNSA. The CDR3 sequence: CASSQFETQYF. CDR3 coding DNA: TGTGCCAGCAGCCAATTCGAGACCCAGTACTTC.

V is TRBV24-1 and J is TRBJ2-1, with 11 bases identical to TRBD1. J lost 8 bases, V lost 5 bases, and 10 bases had no gene match. CDR1 and CDR2 from the germline V gene are KGHDR and SFDVKD. This CDR3 is built from 16 residues. The CDR3 here is CATSGTGGSDSYEQFF. DNA of the CDR3: TGTGCCACCAGTGGGACAGGGGGCTCTGATTCTTATGAGCAGTTCTTC.

This rearrangement joins TRBV12-3 or TRBV12-4 to TRBJ1-5; tentatively, D is TRBD1 (5 bases). This CDR3 comprises 19 residues. V was pared by 7 bases and J by 2 bases, with 27 bases between. CDR3 nucleotides: TGTGCCAGCAATAAAGCAGAGACAGTCACCCTAATCCGCAATCAGCCCCAGCATTTT. Encoded protein: CASNKAETVTLIRNQPQHF.

This clonotype was detected ten times or more. The V and J genes are TRBV9 and TRBJ2-2, with 9 bases matching TRBD1. Trimming removed 0 bases from V and 6 bases from J; junction bases left unmatched: 12. In germline, CDR1 is SGDLS, CDR2 YYNGEE. CDR3 size: 18 residues. CDR3 nucleotide sequence: TGTGCCAGCAGCGTAGCTTTTGGAACAGGGGGCCTCTCCGGGGAGCTGTTTTTT. It translates to CASSVAFGTGGLSGELFF.

Ten or more counts support this clonotype. CDR3 nucleotides: TGTGCCATCAGCCCCAGGGGCACTCGGGGCAAAAACATTCAGTACTTC. Translating it yields CAISPRGTRGKNIQYF. The chain recombines TRBV10-3 with TRBJ2-4; possibly TRBD1 for D (6 bases). V was trimmed by 6 bases and J by 3 bases, leaving 18 bases between them. The CDR3 contains 16 residues. From germline, CDR1 is ENHRY and CDR2 SYGVKD.

The chain carries TRBV20-1 and TRBJ1-1; perhaps TRBD1 as D (5 bases). Germline CDR1 reads DFQATT; CDR2 reads SNEGSKA (reference sequence). There are 15 residues in the CDR3. Trimming removed 1 base from V and 0 bases from J, with 12 bases in between. CDR3 residues: CSARAGGFLNTEAFF. Here the CDR3 DNA reads TGCAGTGCTAGAGCGGGGGGGTTTCTGAACACTGAAGCTTTCTTT.

V gene TRBV29-1 combines with J gene TRBJ2-5; D possibly corresponds to TRBD1 (6 bases). V was pared by 0 bases and J by 1 base, with 21 bases between. CDR1 is SQVTM, CDR2 ANQGSEA, per germline. This CDR3 has 18 amino acids. CDR3 loop: CSVEDLRARTGIQETQYF. In DNA, the CDR3 is TGCAGCGTTGAAGATCTCCGAGCCCGCACAGGGATCCAAGAGACCCAGTACTTC.

This clonotype was observed a few times. This sequence joins TRBV12-3 or TRBV12-4 and TRBJ2-7; D is unresolved. This CDR3 region has 16 residues. Trimming pared 5 bases from V and 0 bases from J, leaving 17 bases between. The CDR3 DNA follows: TGTGCCAGCAGTGAAACCTGGACGGTTAACTCCTACGAGCAGTACTTC. Translating it yields CASSETWTVNSYEQYF.

The rearrangement uses TRBV7-2 and TRBJ2-5; the match to TRBD2 covers 7 bases. From germline, CDR1 is SGHTA and CDR2 FQGNSA. J gave up 3 bases and V 5 bases, and 9 bases lay outside the gene matches. The CDR3 is 15 residues long. The CDR3 sequence: CASSLPSGTKETQYF. In nucleotides, the CDR3 is TGTGCCAGCAGCCTACCTAGCGGAACTAAAGAGACCCAGTACTTC.

This clonotype was seen ten or more times. The chain joins TRBV6-5 to TRBJ2-1; D gene ambiguous. Per the germline V gene, CDR1 is MNHEY and CDR2 is SVGAGI. V lost 8 bases and J 9 bases, leaving 11 bases between the germline ends. The CDR3 totals 11 residues. This CDR3 is CASGPTVEQFF. The CDR3 coding sequence is TGTGCCAGCGGTCCCACAGTTGAGCAGTTCTTC.

CDR3 sequence reads: CATSDSLGFAYNEQFF. CDR3 in DNA: TGTGCCACCAGTGATTCATTGGGGTTCGCCTACAATGAGCAGTTCTTC. V and J are TRBV24-1 and TRBJ2-1; D is undetermined. The V and J ends lost 2 bases and 2 bases respectively, with 12 bases between them. The CDR3 spans 16 residues. Germline CDR1 KGHDR, CDR2 SFDVKD.